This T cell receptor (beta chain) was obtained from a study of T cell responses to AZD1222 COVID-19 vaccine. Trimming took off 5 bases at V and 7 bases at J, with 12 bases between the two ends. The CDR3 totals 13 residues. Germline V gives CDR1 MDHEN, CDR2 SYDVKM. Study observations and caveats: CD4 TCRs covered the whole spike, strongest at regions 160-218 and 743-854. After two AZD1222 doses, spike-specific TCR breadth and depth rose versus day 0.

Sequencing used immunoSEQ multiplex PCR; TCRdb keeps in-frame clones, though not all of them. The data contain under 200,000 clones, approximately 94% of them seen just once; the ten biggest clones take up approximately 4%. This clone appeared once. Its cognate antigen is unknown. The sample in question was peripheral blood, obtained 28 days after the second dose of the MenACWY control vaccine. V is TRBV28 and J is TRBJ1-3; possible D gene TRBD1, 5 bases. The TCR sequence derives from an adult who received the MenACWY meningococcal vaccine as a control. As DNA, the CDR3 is TGTGCCAGCAGTCGGGGGAGTCCGAACACCATATATTTT. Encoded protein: CASSRGSPNTIYF. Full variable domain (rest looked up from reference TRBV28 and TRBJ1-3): DVKVTQSSRYLVKRTGEKVFLECVQDMDHENMFWYRQDPGLGLRLIYFSYDVKMKEKGDIPEGYSVSREKKERFSLILESASTNQTSMYLCASSRGSPNTIYFGEGSWLTVV.